The rows below give T cell receptor beta chains drawn from one sample of a study of T-cell memory formation after mild COVID-19. TCRdb redid the calling of the 5' RACE reads with MiXCR, one entry per CDR3 protein. Of hundreds of thousands of distinct CDR3 sequences listed, 15% are singletons. Sequencing was carried out using PBMCs or a T cell subset sorted from them (not recorded which). The receptors come from an adult woman who had mild COVID-19 (a few samples of this study predate the infection). Cell type and time point are not known. Each CDR3 is given with its conserved first and last residue.

v_call cdr3_aa
TRBV18 CASSPFGTGTEAFF
TRBV5-1 CASSFGNSYEQYF
TRBV7-9 CASSSGRISGNTIYF
TRBV29-1 CSVGGQNTEAFF
TRBV5-1 CASSESGQGYLSYGYTF
TRBV20-1 CSARGGLRNQPQHF
TRBV7-8 CASVRTSTDTQYF
TRBV7-3 CATGQGMGETQYF
TRBV7-2 CASSSQGVGLNQPQHF
TRBV20-1 CSARQSRGRNTEAFF
TRBV15 CATSRDLWRDSTDTQYF
TRBV12-3/TRBV12-4 CASSPWTNQETQYF
TRBV20-1 CSAPTAQGPNQPQHF
TRBV27 CASRFRTTSPLHF
TRBV24-1 CATSDPLAGRMDTQYF
TRBV10-3 CAISESSYEQYF
TRBV3-1 CASRRDSPPYEQYF
TRBV4-3 CASSQDVVLPEQFF
TRBV24-1 CATSDYWTSGSSDTQYF
TRBV4-3 CASSRRDREGSPLHF
TRBV12-3/TRBV12-4 CASSDSRGYTEAFF
TRBV7-9 CASSIISGQDFEAFF
TRBV24-1 CATSEVNYGYTF
TRBV4-3 CASSQDFRAALSTDTQYF
TRBV27 CASSFGRGAPGEQYF
TRBV3-1 CASRLRDQSTGELFF
TRBV29-1 CSVNRGQTNTEAFF
TRBV12-3/TRBV12-4 CASSSLGGGGTYEQYF
TRBV18 CASSQQPYEQYF
TRBV27 CASSFRFSSTDTQYF
TRBV6-5 CASSPSGRAETQYF
TRBV6-5 CASSYRPGGEKLFF
TRBV15 CATSIGGDSYEQYF
TRBV10-3 CAISEEGNYGYTF
TRBV5-6 CASSLGSGTPGGQYF
TRBV4-1 CASSPGTGMGYTF
TRBV12-5 CASRGRVGDQPQHF
TRBV29-1 CSIRQGASDRAFF
TRBV6-5 CASSARKGMNTEAFF
TRBV30 CAWTGWQRLSYEQYF
TRBV15 CATSRDVWGLNTEAFF
TRBV7-3 CASSHGLAVSTDTQYF
TRBV30 CAWSRRGSLNTEAFF
TRBV3-1 CASSLWSDEQYF
TRBV20-1 CSARTLGTSGREGTDTQYF
TRBV6-2/TRBV6-3 CASRYLRTVSTEAFF
TRBV12-3/TRBV12-4 CASSTRGGRGNEQFF
TRBV12-3/TRBV12-4 CASSLSRTGPRPQHF
TRBV2 CASSSGTFYEQYF
TRBV24-1 CATSEAPGTPANTGELFF
TRBV7-8 CASSSPVGAGLPYEQYF
TRBV20-1 CSANPGGAYNSPLRF
TRBV6-6 CASSYSSSRVNQPQHF
TRBV11-3 CASRGPNEQFF
TRBV7-2 CASSDGAGRYEQYF